The source of this T cell receptor beta chain is a study of graft-versus-host responses after intestinal transplantation. Findings and caveats of the study: Circulating GvH clone levels at their peak were associated with HvG declines (early post-transplant). In recipient marrow, GvH clones were found, and some appeared first in ileum or blood.

In the case of this clone: The antigen is unknown.

Germline CDR1 is MNHGY and CDR2 is SAAAGT. The germline V and J ends were trimmed by 2 bases and 2 bases, with 12 bases remaining between them. This CDR3 is 15 amino acids long. Data came from immunoSEQ multiplex PCR; TCRdb stores just in-frame clones and leaves some out. Seen here are more than 4,500 clones, 65% to 75% observed once, and the top ten hold roughly two fifths. This TCR was sampled from a human patient who received an intestinal transplant, so some T cells may come from the graft donor. The sample was PBMCs, taken around 560 days after intestinal transplant. The genes are TRBV6-8 and TRBJ1-1; D may be TRBD1 (6 bases). CDR3 residues: CASSYRTEKNTEAFF. DNA of the CDR3: TGTGCCAGCAGTTACAGGACAGAGAAAAACACTGAAGCTTTCTTT.